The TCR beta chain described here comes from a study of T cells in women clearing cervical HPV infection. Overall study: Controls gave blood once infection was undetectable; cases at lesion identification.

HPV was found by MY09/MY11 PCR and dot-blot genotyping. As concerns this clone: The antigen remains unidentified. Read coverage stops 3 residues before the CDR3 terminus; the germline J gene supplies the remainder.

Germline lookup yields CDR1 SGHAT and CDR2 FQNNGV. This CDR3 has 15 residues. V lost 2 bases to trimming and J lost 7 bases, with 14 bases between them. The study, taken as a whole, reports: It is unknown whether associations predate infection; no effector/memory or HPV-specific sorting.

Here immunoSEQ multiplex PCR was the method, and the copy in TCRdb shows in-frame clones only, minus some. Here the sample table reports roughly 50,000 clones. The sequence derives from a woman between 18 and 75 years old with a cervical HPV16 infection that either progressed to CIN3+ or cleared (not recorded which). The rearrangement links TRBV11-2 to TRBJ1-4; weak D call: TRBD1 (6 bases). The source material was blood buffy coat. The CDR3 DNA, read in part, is TGTGCCAGCAGCTTATCGGCAGGGGTTAGTGAAAAA. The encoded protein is CASSLSAGVSEK. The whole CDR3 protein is CASSLSAGVSEKLFF.